This T cell receptor (beta chain) originates from a study of immune evolution from preneoplasia to lung adenocarcinoma. This CDR3 contains 15 residues. The V gene end was trimmed by 5 bases and the J gene end by 1 base; junction bases not matched to a gene: 3. Germline assignment: CDR1 SGHTA and CDR2 FQGNSA. Between the mid-2010s and the late 2010s, patients underwent resection in Japan or China. Two lung cancer pathologists independently confirmed each histologic diagnosis. Method: immunoSEQ multiplex PCR; TCRdb's copy keeps in-frame clones and lacks some. The data contain fewer than 7,500 clones, approximately 79% of them singletons.

This receptor was taken from a person aged 70 to 85 with lung adenocarcinoma. This chain links TRBV7-2 with TRBJ2-3; 10 bases line up with TRBD1. The sample taken for sequencing was FFPE adjacent normal lung tissue. The CDR3 is CASSTGQGGTDTQYF. CDR3 DNA sequence: TGTGCCAGCAGCACCGGACAGGGGGGCACAGATACGCAGTATTTT.